The 17 T cell receptor beta chains reported below all come from one sample, sequenced in a study of T cells in Graves' hyperthyroidism and ophthalmopathy. Authors of the study amplified TCR beta CDR3 regions from RNA transcripts. The HTBI primer set served for first-round RT-PCR of the TCR CDR3. TCRdb re-derived calls from the multiplex PCR reads in MiXCR, one entry per CDR3 protein. The sample lists a few hundred thousand distinct CDR3 sequences, about 16% occurring once. Sequenced sample: blood. These receptors came from a woman between 35 and 50 years old with Graves' ophthalmopathy.

This clonotype was seen only a few times. V gene TRBV5-8 combines with J gene TRBJ2-1, with 13 bases lining up with TRBD2. J gave up 9 bases and V 3 bases, and 6 bases lay outside the gene matches. The germline V gene has CDR1 SGHTS and CDR2 YDEGEE. The CDR3 length is 15 residues. The CDR3 sequence is CASSSGTSGAGEQFF. The CDR3 coding sequence is TGTGCCAGCAGCTCCGGGACTAGCGGGGCGGGTGAGCAGTTCTTC.

This clonotype was seen more than once but under ten times. The chain is built from TRBV7-2 and TRBJ2-1; no clear D. Germline V lookup: CDR1 SGHTA, CDR2 FQGNSA. The CDR3 length is 18 residues. Trimming cost V 0 bases and J 0 bases, with 15 bases left between them. The CDR3 DNA sequence: TGTGCCAGCAGCTTAGCCCCGCTAGGCCCACTCTCCTACAATGAGCAGTTCTTC. Its protein is CASSLAPLGPLSYNEQFF. Combining the CDR3 with reference TRBV7-2 and TRBJ2-1 gives the whole variable domain GAGVSQSPSNKVTEKGKDVELRCDPISGHTALYWYRQSLGQGLEFLIYFQGNSAPDKSGLPSDRFSAERTGGSVSTLTIQRTQQEDSAVYLCASSLAPLGPLSYNEQFFGPGTRLTVL.

This clonotype was seen a few times. The chain links TRBV7-2 to TRBJ2-5; 9 bases agree with TRBD2. CDR1 is SGHTA and CDR2 is FQGNSA in the germline V gene. The CDR3 is 15 residues long. The V and J ends lost 5 bases and 5 bases, in that order; junction bases with no gene match: 9. The CDR3 DNA follows: TGTGCCAGCAGCCAATTCCCGGCGGGAGGGGAGACCCAGTACTTC. Residues: CASSQFPAGGETQYF.

The chain combines TRBV7-9 with TRBJ2-1, with D possibly matching TRBD2 (6 bases). The V and J ends lost 5 bases and 5 bases respectively, with 22 bases between them. CDR1 is SEHNR, CDR2 FQNEAQ, per germline (reference sequence). CDR3 length equals 17 residues. The CDR3: CASSRPGRLRGDNEQFF. CDR3 coding DNA: TGTGCCAGCAGCCGCCCGGGGCGGCTGCGGGGTGACAATGAGCAGTTCTTC. The complete variable domain, with remaining parts taken from reference TRBV7-9 and TRBJ2-1, reads DTGVSQNPRHKITKRGQNVTFRCDPISEHNRLYWYRQTLGQGPEFLTYFQNEAQLEKSRLLSDRFSAERPKGSFSTLEIQRTEQGDSAMYLCASSRPGRLRGDNEQFFGPGTRLTVL.

The chain's CDR3 is CASSLTRGSGELFF. Here the CDR3 DNA reads TGTGCCAGCAGCTTAACCAGGGGATCCGGGGAGCTGTTTTTT. The V and J genes are TRBV11-1 and TRBJ2-2, with D possibly TRBD1 on 6 matching bases. CDR1 is SGHAT, CDR2 FQDESV, per germline (reference sequence). Deletions cut 2 bases from V and 6 bases from J, with 10 bases between. This CDR3 region has 14 residues. Looking up the rest from reference TRBV11-1 and TRBJ2-2 gives the full variable domain: EAEVAQSPRYKITEKSQAVAFWCDPISGHATLYWYRQILGQGPELLVQFQDESVVDDSQLPKDRFSAERLKGVDSTLKIQPAELGDSAMYLCASSLTRGSGELFFGEGSRLTVL.

Concerning this clonotype itself: The junction and the germline gene differ at one end; a read error may be behind it. The chain links TRBV30 to TRBJ1-3; D gene unclear. Germline lookup yields CDR1 GTSNPN and CDR2 SVGIG (reference sequence). CDR3 length: 16 residues. The CDR3 is CAWSPGRTSSGNTVYF. In nucleotides, the CDR3 is TGTGCCTGGAGTCCCGGACGGACCAGCTCTGGAAACACCGTATATTTT.

Only a few counts were recorded for this clonotype. The chain couples TRBV6-1 to TRBJ1-5, with D uncertain. From germline, CDR1 is MNHNS and CDR2 SASEGT. V lost 0 bases and J lost 4, with 10 bases in between. This CDR3 is built from 15 residues. Written as DNA, the CDR3 is TGTGCCAGCAGTGAAGCGCTTGAGGTAAATCAGCCCCAGCATTTT. Amino acid sequence: CASSEALEVNQPQHF.

This clonotype was recorded many times. J is TRBJ2-1 and V is TRBV3-1, with D possibly matching TRBD2 (6 bases). The CDR3 extends over 14 amino acids. Trimming took 6 bases from V and 5 from J, leaving 14 bases between them. Germline assignment: CDR1 LGHDT and CDR2 YNNKEL (reference sequence). CDR3 nucleotide sequence: TGTGCCAGCAGTGCACGGGAGAGAGACAATGAGCAGTTCTTC. Its protein product is CASSARERDNEQFF.

At least ten counts were recorded for this clonotype. The rearrangement links TRBV11-2 to TRBJ2-7; no clear D. The CDR3 runs to 13 residues. CDR1 is SGHAT and CDR2 is FQNNGV in the germline V gene. The V end was cut by 2 bases, the J end by 1 base, with 6 bases between. The DNA for the CDR3 is TGTGCCAGCAGCTTAAGAATTTCCTACGAGCAGTACTTC. This gives the protein CASSLRISYEQYF.

This clonotype occurred many times. The CDR3 sequence: CASRLRLGQTTMNTEAFF. CDR3 nucleotides: TGTGCCAGCAGACTTAGACTGGGACAGACCACCATGAACACTGAAGCTTTCTTT. The rearrangement links TRBV11-2 to TRBJ1-1, with 7 bases identical to TRBD1. Germline CDR1 is SGHAT and CDR2 is FQNNGV. Unmatched junction bases numbered 16, after V lost 6 bases and J lost 0 bases. The CDR3 length is 18 residues.

This clonotype was found many times. The chain couples TRBV28 to TRBJ1-5, with 9 bases lining up with TRBD1. The ends lost 5 bases at V and 6 bases at J; junction bases unmatched: 2. The germline gives CDR1 MDHEN, CDR2 SYDVKM. The CDR3 spans 13 residues. The DNA of the CDR3 is TGTGCCAGCAGTACAGGGGGCGTTCAGCCCCAGCATTTT. Translating gives CASSTGGVQPQHF.

Points on this clonotype: Germline and junction disagree at one end, which may indicate a read error. The chain combines TRBV5-1 with TRBJ1-4, with D unresolved. The CDR3 has 14 residues. CDR1 and CDR2 from the germline V gene are SGHRS and YFSETQ. The CDR3 reads CASSLQPTNEKLVF. The DNA of the CDR3 is TGCGCCAGCAGCTTACAGCCAACTAATGAAAAACTGGTTTTT.

This clonotype has more than one count but fewer than ten. Mismatch with germline at one junction end may stem from a read error. The chain combines TRBV5-1 with TRBJ2-1; no reliable D call. CDR1 SGHRS and CDR2 YFSETQ come from the germline V gene. The length of the CDR3 is 14 residues. The CDR3 nucleotides are TGCGCCAGCAGCTTGGGAGAAACCTACAATGAGCAGTCCTTC. This codes for CASSLGETYNEQSF.

The rearrangement joins TRBV10-3 to TRBJ2-4; D is unresolved. V was pared by 3 bases and J by 8 bases, with 11 bases between. Per the germline V gene, CDR1 is ENHRY and CDR2 is SYGVKD. The CDR3 runs 13 residues. Here the CDR3 reads CAISDGSTDIQYF. CDR3 DNA: TGTGCCATCAGTGATGGTAGTACGGACATTCAGTACTTC.

This clonotype has ten or more counts. The chain has TRBV10-3 and TRBJ2-3; unclear D gene. V shed 5 bases and J shed 3 bases, with 6 bases lying between them. Germline V gene lookup returns CDR1 ENHRY and CDR2 SYGVKD. The CDR3 loop spans 12 amino acids. CDR3 nucleotides: TGTGCCATCAGTATTGGTACAGATACGCAGTATTTT. Its translation is CAISIGTDTQYF.

This clonotype appeared many times. The rearrangement links TRBV2 to TRBJ2-4; the D call may be TRBD1 or TRBD2 (5 bases each). Per germline, CDR1 SNHLY and CDR2 FYNNEI. Trimming stripped 2 bases from V and 7 bases from J, with 15 bases between. This CDR3 is built from 15 residues. The DNA of the CDR3 is TGTGCCAGCAGTGAAAATGAGGGGCATGGTAACATTCAGTACTTC. This codes for CASSENEGHGNIQYF.

The chain uses TRBV6-1 and TRBJ2-2; unclear D gene. CDR1 and CDR2 (germline): MNHNS, SASEGT. CDR3 length: 14 amino acids. V shed 5 bases and J shed 2 bases, with 9 bases lying between them. CDR3 protein: CASSSPLNTGELFF. DNA of the CDR3: TGTGCCAGCAGTTCCCCCCTCAACACCGGGGAGCTGTTTTTT.